This TCR beta chain was observed in a study of cytomegalovirus exposure and HLA in healthy donors. Turning to the study itself: A prior study identified 117 million unique TCR beta sequences from about 200 million T cells.

Points from the study as a whole: Most CMV-associated TCR beta chains appeared HLA-restricted in a later analysis. Whilst most TCR sequences proved rare, a subset of public TCRs occurred across many donors.

Note on this clone: The antigen is unknown.

The PCR was carried out with 60 Vbeta primers and 13 Jbeta primers. Sequencing used immunoSEQ multiplex PCR; TCRdb keeps in-frame clones, though not all of them. This table holds about 210,000 clones, about four fifths found once. The sample consisted of PBMCs. The clonotype comes from a woman aged 50 to 65 in good health and CMV-seropositive.

Here the CDR3 DNA reads TGTGCCAGCAGCCCAGTAGTGACGGGCACCGGGGAGCTGTTTTTT. Amino acid sequence: CASSPVVTGTGELFF. J is TRBJ2-2 and V is TRBV7-2, with no clear D. The germline V gene has CDR1 SGHTA and CDR2 FQGNSA. V lost 5 bases and J lost 4, with 14 bases in between. The CDR3 length is 15 residues.